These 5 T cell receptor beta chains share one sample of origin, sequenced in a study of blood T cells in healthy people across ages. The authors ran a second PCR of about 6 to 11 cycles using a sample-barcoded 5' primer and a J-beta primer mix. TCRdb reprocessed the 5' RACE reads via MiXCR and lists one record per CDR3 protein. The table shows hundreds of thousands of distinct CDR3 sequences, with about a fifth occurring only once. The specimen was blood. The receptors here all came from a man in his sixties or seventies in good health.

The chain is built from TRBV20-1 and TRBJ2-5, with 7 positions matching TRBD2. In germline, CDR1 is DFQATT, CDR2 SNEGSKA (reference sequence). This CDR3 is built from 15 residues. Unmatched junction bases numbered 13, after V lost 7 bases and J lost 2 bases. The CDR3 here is CSVSRASGAQETQYF. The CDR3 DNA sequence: TGCAGTGTCTCTCGGGCTAGCGGTGCTCAAGAGACCCAGTACTTC.

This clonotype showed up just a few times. Here the CDR3 reads CASSFQGATGELFF. The CDR3 DNA follows: TGTGCCAGCAGCTTCCAGGGGGCAACCGGGGAGCTGTTTTTT. The chain links TRBV7-3 to TRBJ2-2; 8 bases match TRBD1. The CDR3 contains 14 residues. J was trimmed by 5 bases and V by 3 bases; bases with no gene match: 2. CDR1 is SGHTA, CDR2 FQGTGA, per germline.

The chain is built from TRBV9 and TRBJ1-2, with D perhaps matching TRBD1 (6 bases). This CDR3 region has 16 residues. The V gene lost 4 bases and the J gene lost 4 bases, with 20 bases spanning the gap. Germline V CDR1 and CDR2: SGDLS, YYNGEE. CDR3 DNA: TGTGCCAGCAGCCCCGTCCCCAAGGACAGCATCTATGGCTACACCTTC. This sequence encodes CASSPVPKDSIYGYTF.

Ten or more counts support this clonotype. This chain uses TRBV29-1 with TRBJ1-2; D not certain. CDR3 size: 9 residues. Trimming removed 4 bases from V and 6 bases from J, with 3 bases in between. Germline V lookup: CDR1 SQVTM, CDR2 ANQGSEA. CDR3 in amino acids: CSVGNGYTF. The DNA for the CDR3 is TGCAGCGTTGGGAATGGCTACACCTTC.

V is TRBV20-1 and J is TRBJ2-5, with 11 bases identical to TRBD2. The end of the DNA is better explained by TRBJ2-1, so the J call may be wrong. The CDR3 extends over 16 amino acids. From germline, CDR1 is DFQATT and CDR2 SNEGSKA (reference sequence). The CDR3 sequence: CSATTGVAGGPNEQFF. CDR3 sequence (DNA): TGCAGTGCTACCACAGGTGTAGCGGGGGGGCCCAATGAGCAGTTCTTC.